Sequencing of this T cell receptor beta chain was carried out in a study of CD8 T cells in ankylosing spondylitis. Study-level findings and limits: In peripheral blood, disease-linked CD8+ clones occurred at relatively low frequencies. Clones tied to disease were said to be significantly enriched in matched ankylosing spondylitis synovial fluid. Among TCR beta sequences, a motif of fewer than 10 highly homologous variants appeared characteristic of ankylosing spondylitis blood. Earlier studies detected some motif variants in reactive arthritis synovial fluid and blood.

Construction of TCR beta libraries was performed using quantitative 5'-RACE with molecular barcodes. TCRdb itself ran the 5' RACE reads through MiXCR, one entry per CDR3 protein. The sample gives 350,000 to 450,000 distinct CDR3 sequences, around 26% of which show up once; about 0.9% is in the top ten. Comment on this clonotype: Its target is not known.

The CDR3 is made up of 15 amino acids. The V end lost 3 bases, the J end lost 0 bases, and 10 bases lay between the germline ends. Germline CDR1 and CDR2: SGHRS and YFSETQ. The receptor was isolated from a male donor with ankylosing spondylitis. The gene calls are TRBV5-1 and TRBJ1-3, with D maybe TRBD1 (5 bases). Specimen: blood, either unsorted or a sorted T cell fraction (not recorded which). The CDR3 spells CASSWMGGSGNTIYF. The CDR3 region has the DNA TGCGCCAGCAGCTGGATGGGGGGCTCTGGAAACACCATATATTTT. Using reference TRBV5-1 and TRBJ1-3 for the parts outside the CDR3, the full variable domain is KAGVTQTPRYLIKTRGQQVTLSCSPISGHRSVSWYQQTPGQGLQFLFEYFSETQRNKGNFPGRFSGRQFSNSRSEMNVSTLELGDSALYLCASSWMGGSGNTIYFGEGSWLTVV.